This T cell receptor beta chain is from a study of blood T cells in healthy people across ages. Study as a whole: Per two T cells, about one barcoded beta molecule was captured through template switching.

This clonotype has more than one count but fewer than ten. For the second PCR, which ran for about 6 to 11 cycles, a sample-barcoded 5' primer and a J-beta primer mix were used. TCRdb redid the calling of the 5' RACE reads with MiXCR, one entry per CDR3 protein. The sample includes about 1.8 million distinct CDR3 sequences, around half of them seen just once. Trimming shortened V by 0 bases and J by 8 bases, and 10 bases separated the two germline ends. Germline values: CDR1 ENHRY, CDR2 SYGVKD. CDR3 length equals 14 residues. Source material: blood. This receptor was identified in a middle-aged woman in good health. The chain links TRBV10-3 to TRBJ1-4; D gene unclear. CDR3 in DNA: TGTGCCATCAGTGAGTCAAATCCGGGCGAAAAACTGTTTTTT. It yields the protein CAISESNPGEKLFF.